This section outlines one T cell receptor (beta chain) sequence together with its context. Its target is unknown. These data come from a study of T-cell reconstitution after alpha-beta-depleted transplantation in children. This CDR3 region has 13 residues. V lost 7 bases to trimming and J lost 4 bases, with 13 bases between them. Germline V CDR1 and CDR2: ENHRY, SYGVKD. Study results and limitations: Reported findings indicate that, about two months after transplant, alpha-beta T cells came from several hundred expanded clones, which were derived from non-depleted graft cells. After one year, T-cell counts and TCRbeta diversity mostly came from new T cells.

Unique molecular identifiers were incorporated into the prepared TCRbeta library. A single record per CDR3 protein comes from TCRdb applying MiXCR to the PCR reads. The table lists about 97,000 distinct CDR3 sequences, about 8% of them singletons. This chain joins TRBV10-3 and TRBJ2-5; unclear D gene. The receptor was isolated from a boy between 2 and 15 years old with acute lymphoblastic leukemia, due to receive a stem cell transplant. The source material was PBMCs, sampled before TCRalphabeta/CD19-depleted stem cell transplant. Written as DNA, the CDR3 is TGTGCCATCACCGCAGGAGTACGAGAGACCCAGTACTTC. Protein sequence: CAITAGVRETQYF.